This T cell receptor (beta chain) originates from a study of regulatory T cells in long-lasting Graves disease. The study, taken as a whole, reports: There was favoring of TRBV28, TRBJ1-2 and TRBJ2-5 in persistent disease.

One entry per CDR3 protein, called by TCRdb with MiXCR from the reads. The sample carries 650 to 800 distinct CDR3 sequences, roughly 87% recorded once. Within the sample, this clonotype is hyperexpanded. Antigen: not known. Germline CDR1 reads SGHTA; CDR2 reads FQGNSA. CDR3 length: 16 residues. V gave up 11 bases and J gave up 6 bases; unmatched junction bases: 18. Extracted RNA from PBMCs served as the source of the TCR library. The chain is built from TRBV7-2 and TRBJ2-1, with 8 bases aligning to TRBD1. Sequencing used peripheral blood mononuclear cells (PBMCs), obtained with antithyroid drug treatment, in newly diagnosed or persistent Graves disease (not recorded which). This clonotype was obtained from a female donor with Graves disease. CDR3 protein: CACSGDGTGGINEQFF. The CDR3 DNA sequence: TGTGCCTGCTCTGGGGACGGGACAGGAGGAATCAATGAGCAGTTCTTC.